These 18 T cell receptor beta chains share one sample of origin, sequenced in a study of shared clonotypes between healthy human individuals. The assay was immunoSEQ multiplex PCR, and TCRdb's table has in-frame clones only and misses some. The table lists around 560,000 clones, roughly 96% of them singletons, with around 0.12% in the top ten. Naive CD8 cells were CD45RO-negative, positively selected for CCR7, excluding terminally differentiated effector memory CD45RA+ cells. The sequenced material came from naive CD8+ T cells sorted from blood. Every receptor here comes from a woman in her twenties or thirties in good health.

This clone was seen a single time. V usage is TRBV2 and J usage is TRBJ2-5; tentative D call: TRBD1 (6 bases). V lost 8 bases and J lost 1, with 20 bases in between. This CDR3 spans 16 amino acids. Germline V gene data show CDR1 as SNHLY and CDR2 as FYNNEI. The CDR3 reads CASQGKVLGPQETQYF. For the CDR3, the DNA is TGTGCCAGCCAGGGGAAGGTCCTGGGCCCCCAAGAGACCCAGTACTTC.

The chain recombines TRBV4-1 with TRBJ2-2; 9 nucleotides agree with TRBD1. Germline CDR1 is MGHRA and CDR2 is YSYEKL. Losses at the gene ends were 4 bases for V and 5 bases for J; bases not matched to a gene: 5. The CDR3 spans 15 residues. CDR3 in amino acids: CASSRDRAWTGELFF. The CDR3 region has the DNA TGCGCCAGCAGCCGGGACAGGGCGTGGACCGGGGAGCTGTTTTTT.

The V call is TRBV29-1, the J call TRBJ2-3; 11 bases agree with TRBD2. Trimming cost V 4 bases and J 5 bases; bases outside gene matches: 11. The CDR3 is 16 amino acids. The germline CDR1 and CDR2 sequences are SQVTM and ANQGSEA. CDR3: CSVVDALAGEVDTQYF. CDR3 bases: TGCAGCGTTGTAGACGCACTAGCGGGAGAGGTAGATACGCAGTATTTT.

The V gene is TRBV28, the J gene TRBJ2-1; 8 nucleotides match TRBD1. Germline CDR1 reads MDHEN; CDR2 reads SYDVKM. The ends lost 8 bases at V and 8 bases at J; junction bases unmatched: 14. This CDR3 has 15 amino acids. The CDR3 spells CASELGQGVSHEQFF. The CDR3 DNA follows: TGTGCCAGCGAACTCGGACAGGGAGTCTCGCATGAGCAGTTCTTC.

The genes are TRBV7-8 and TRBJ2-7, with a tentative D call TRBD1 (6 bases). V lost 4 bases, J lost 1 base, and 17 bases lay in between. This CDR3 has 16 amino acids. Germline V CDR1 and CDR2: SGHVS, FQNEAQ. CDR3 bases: TGTGCCAGCAGCTCAGGGTTCGACAGGCCATCCTACGAGCAGTACTTC. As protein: CASSSGFDRPSYEQYF.

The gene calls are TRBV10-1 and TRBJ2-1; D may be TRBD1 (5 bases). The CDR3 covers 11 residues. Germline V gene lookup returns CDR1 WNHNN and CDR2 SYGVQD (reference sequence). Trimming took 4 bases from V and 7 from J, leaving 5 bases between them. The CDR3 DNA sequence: TGCGCCAGCAGTGCAGGGAATGAGCAGTTCTTC. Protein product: CASSAGNEQFF.

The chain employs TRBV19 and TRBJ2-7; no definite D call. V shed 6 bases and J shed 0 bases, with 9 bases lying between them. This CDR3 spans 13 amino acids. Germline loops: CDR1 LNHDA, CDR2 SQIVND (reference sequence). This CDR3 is CASSGFISYEQYF. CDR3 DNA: TGTGCCAGTAGCGGGTTTATCTCCTACGAGCAGTACTTC.

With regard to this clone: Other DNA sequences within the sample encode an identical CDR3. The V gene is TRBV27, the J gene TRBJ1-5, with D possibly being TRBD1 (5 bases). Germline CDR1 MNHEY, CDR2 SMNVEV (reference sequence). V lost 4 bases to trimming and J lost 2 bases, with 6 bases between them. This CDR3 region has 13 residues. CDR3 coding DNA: TGTGCCAGCAGTTCGGGGGGCAATCAGCCCCAGCATTTT. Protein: CASSSGGNQPQHF.

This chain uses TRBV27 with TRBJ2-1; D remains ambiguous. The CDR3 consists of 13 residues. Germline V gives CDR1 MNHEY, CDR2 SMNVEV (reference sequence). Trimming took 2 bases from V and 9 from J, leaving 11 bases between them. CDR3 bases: TGTGCCAGCAGTTTACAGGTTTCGGGTGAGCAGTTCTTC. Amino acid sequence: CASSLQVSGEQFF.

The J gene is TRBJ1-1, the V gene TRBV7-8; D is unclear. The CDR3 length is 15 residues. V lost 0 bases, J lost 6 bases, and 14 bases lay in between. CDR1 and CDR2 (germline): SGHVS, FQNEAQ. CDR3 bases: TGTGCCAGCAGCTTAGCGCGCATGTCACTCTCTGAAGCTTTCTTT. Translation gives CASSLARMSLSEAFF.

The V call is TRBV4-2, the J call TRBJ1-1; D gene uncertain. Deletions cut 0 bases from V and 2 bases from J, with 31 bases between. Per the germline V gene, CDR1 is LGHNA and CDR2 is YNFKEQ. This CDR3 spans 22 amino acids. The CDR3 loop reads CASSQEDFSRGPGAHSNTEAFF. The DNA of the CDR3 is TGTGCCAGCAGCCAAGAAGATTTTTCACGAGGGCCAGGAGCCCATTCAAACACTGAAGCTTTCTTT.

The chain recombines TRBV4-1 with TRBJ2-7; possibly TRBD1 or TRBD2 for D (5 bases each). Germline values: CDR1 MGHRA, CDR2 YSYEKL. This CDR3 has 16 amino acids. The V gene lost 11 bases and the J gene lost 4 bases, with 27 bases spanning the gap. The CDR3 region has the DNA TGCGCCTCGAGACTACGGGACGGAGCTTTGGGGTACGAGCAGTACTTC. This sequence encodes CASRLRDGALGYEQYF.

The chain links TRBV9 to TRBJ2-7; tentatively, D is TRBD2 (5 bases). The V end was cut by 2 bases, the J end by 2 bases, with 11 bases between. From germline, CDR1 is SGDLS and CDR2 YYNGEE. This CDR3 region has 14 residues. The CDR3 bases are TGTGCCAGCAGCGTCACGGGAATGCCCTACGAGCAGTACTTC. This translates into CASSVTGMPYEQYF.

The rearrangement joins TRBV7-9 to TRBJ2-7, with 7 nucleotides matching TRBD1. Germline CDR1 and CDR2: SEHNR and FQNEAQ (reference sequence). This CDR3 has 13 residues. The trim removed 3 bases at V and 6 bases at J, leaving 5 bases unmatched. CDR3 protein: CASSFVTGTEQYF. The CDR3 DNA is TGTGCCAGCAGCTTCGTGACAGGGACCGAGCAGTACTTC.

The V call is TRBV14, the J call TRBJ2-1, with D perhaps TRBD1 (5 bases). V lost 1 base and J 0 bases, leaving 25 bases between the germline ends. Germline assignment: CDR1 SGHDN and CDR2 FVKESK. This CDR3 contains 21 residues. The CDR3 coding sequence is TGTGCCAGCAGCCAAGGGGTTTGGGGCGGCCCCGACCCGAGCTCCTACAATGAGCAGTTCTTC. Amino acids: CASSQGVWGGPDPSSYNEQFF.

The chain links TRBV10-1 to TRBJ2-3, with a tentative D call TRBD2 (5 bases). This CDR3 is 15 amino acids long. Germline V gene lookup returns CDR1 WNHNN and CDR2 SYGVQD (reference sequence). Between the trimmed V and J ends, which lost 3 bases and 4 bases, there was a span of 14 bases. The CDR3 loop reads CASSDGVLGSDTQYF. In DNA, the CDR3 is TGCGCCAGCAGTGACGGGGTTCTCGGGTCAGATACGCAGTATTTT.

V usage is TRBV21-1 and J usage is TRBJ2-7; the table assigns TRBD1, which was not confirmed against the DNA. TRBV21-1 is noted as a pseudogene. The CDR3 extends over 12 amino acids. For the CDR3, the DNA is TGTGCCAGCAGAACACACGTCTACGAGCAGTACTTC. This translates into CASRTHVYEQYF.

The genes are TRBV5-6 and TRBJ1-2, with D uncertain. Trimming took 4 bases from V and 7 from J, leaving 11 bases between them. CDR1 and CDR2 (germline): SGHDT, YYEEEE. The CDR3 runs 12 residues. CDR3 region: CASSPAPGGYTF. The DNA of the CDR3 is TGTGCCAGCAGCCCCGCACCGGGTGGCTACACCTTC. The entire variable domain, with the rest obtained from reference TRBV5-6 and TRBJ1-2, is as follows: DAGVTQSPTHLIKTRGQQVTLRCSPKSGHDTVSWYQQALGQGPQFIFQYYEEEERQRGNFPDRFSGHQFPNYSSELNVNALLLGDSALYLCASSPAPGGYTFGSGTRLTVV.